Listed below are T cell receptor beta chains from one sample, sequenced in a study of preoperative IRX-2 immunotherapy in early breast cancer. The data were produced by immunoSEQ multiplex PCR, yet TCRdb's version contains in-frame clones alone and is incomplete. The data contain about 6,200 clones, roughly four fifths of them singletons. The sample consisted of tumor tissue, taken before IRX-2 immunotherapy. These receptors were collected from a human donor with breast cancer. The CDR3 runs from the conserved cysteine through the conserved F or W. The order of the fields is V gene, J gene, D gene, clone size, CDR3 DNA, CDR3 protein. The D gene is left open where the match is weak. Clone size, where shown, is once, few, many, or a class for clones that have expanded.

>TRBV30|TRBJ2-1|NA|few
TGTGCCTGGAGTACTATAGCCGGAAACAATGAGCAGTTCTTC
CAWSTIAGNNEQFF
>TRBV11-3|TRBJ2-7|TRBD1|NA
TGTGCCAGCAGCCGGATAGCCGGGACAGGATCCTACGAGCAGTACTTC
CASSRIAGTGSYEQYF
>TRBV28|TRBJ1-3|NA|NA
TGTGCCAGCAGTCCCCACCCGGCTCGTTCGATGACCATATATTTT
CASSPHPARSMTIYF
>TRBV6-8|TRBJ1-1|NA|NA
TGTGCCAGCAGTTACTCGGGGGGGACTGAAGCTTTCTTT
CASSYSGGTEAFF
>TRBV11-3|TRBJ2-1|TRBD1|NA
TGTGCCAGCAGCTCCCCGACAGGGTGGGACAATGAGCAGTTCTTC
CASSSPTGWDNEQFF
>TRBV6-8|TRBJ2-3|TRBD2|NA
TGTGCCAGCAGTGACCGACTAGCGGATTTCACAGATACGCAGTATTTT
CASSDRLADFTDTQYF
>TRBV5-1|TRBJ2-2|NA|NA
TGCGCCAGCAGCTCCGGTGGGGGCGAAACGGGGTCCCCCGGGGAGCTGTTTTTT
CASSSGGGETGSPGELFF
>TRBV11-3|TRBJ2-7|NA|NA
TGTGCCAGCTCGCGTGGGCAGGGCGTGGGGAACGAGCAGTACTTC
CASSRGQGVGNEQYF
>TRBV6-8|TRBJ2-3|NA|NA
TGTGCCAGCAGTTACTCGCTCCGAACAGATACGCAGTATTTT
CASSYSLRTDTQYF
>TRBV19|TRBJ2-1|NA|few
TGTGCCAGTAGTATAGATGGGCGGGGACTTTACAATGAGCAGTTCTTC
CASSIDGRGLYNEQFF
>TRBV6-8|TRBJ1-2|NA|NA
TGTGCCAGCAGTCGGAAGTGGGAAGGCTACACCTTC
CASSRKWEGYTF
>TRBV6-8|TRBJ1-1|NA|NA
TGTGCCAGCAGTTTTCATCAGGGGATGAACACTGAAGCTTTCTTT
CASSFHQGMNTEAFF
>TRBV30|TRBJ1-1|NA|NA
TGTGCCTGGAGTAAGACAGTTGGCACTGAAGCTTTCTTT
CAWSKTVGTEAFF
>TRBV11-3|TRBJ1-4|TRBD1|large
TGTGCCAGCAGCTTGACGGGACAGGGAAGGACTAATGAAAAACTGTTTTTT
CASSLTGQGRTNEKLFF
>TRBV6-8|TRBJ2-7|TRBD1|medium-sized
TGTGCCAGTCTGGACAGGGGGAGAGGATACGAGCAGTACTTC
CASLDRGRGYEQYF
>TRBV28|TRBJ2-7|TRBD1|NA
TGTGCCAGCAGTCCGGACAGGGTTAGCGAGCAGTACTTC
CASSPDRVSEQYF
>TRBV18|TRBJ1-5|NA|NA
TGTGCCAGCTCTGAGTTTGGAGCCGGGCTTAGCAATCAGCCCCAGCATTTT
CASSEFGAGLSNQPQHF
>TRBV10-3|TRBJ1-2|NA|NA
TGTGCCATCAGTGAGGTATGGTTCTCTGACGGCTACACCTTC
CAISEVWFSDGYTF
>TRBV11-3|TRBJ2-7|TRBD2|NA
TGTGCCAGCAGCTTGTTTCGAACCGGGGGGGAGCAGTACTTC
CASSLFRTGGEQYF
>TRBV6-8|TRBJ2-2|TRBD1|NA
TGTGCCAGCAGTGGAATAGAGACAGGGGACTACACCGGGGAGCTGTTTTTT
CASSGIETGDYTGELFF
>TRBV23-1|TRBJ1-6|NA|NA
TGCGCCAGCAGCCAAGACCCCGCGGGAAGCTCCTATAATTCACCCCTCCACTTT
CASSQDPAGSSYNSPLHF
>TRBV15|TRBJ1-1|TRBD1|NA
TGTGCCAGTAATGGACAGGGAGGGAGAGGGGAATTCAAGAACACTGAAGCTTTCTTT
CASNGQGGRGEFKNTEAFF
>TRBV11-3|TRBJ1-2|NA|large
TGTGCCAGCAGTCTCTCGGGGGTCAGCTATGGCTACACCTTC
CASSLSGVSYGYTF
>TRBV19|TRBJ1-2|NA|NA
TGTGCCAGTAGAAATTCCCTCTATGGCTACACCTTC
CASRNSLYGYTF
>TRBV6-8|TRBJ1-2|NA|few
TGTGCCATCAGTGTGGCAGGGAAGAACTATGGCTACACCTTC
CAISVAGKNYGYTF
>TRBV5-1|TRBJ2-3|TRBD2|NA
TGCGCCAGCAGCTTGGAGCCTAGCGGGGGAGATACGCAGTATTTT
CASSLEPSGGDTQYF
>TRBV7-7|TRBJ2-1|TRBD1|NA
TGTGCCAGCAGCCAAGGACAGGGGGCCTACAATGAGCAGTTCTTC
CASSQGQGAYNEQFF
>TRBV11-3|TRBJ1-1|NA|NA
TGTGCCAGCAGCCGATCCGCGGGCCAGGTAACTGAAGCTTTCTTT
CASSRSAGQVTEAFF
>TRBV29-1|TRBJ1-5|NA|NA
TGCAGCGTTGCACAGGGCATCAATCAGCCCCAGCATTTT
CSVAQGINQPQHF
>TRBV6-8|TRBJ1-5|TRBD1|medium-sized
TGTGCCAGCAGGGATACAGGGGACAATCAGCCCCAGCATTTT
CASRDTGDNQPQHF
>TRBV19|TRBJ1-4|TRBD1|NA
TGTGCCAGTACCCTAAGGGGGCGTACTAATGAAAAACTGTTTTTT
CASTLRGRTNEKLFF
>TRBV30|TRBJ2-2|NA|NA
TGTGCCTGGACGGTGGGACATCGTGCCGGGGAGCTGTTTTTT
CAWTVGHRAGELFF
>TRBV7-1|TRBJ1-1|TRBD1|medium-sized
TGTGCCAGCAGCTTCGACAGGGGCACTGAAGCTTTCTTT
CASSFDRGTEAFF
>TRBV23-1|TRBJ2-2|NA|few
TGCGCCAGCAGCTTGGAGTTGGGGGCCGGGGAGCTGTTTTTT
CASSLELGAGELFF
>TRBV28|TRBJ1-2|NA|NA
TGTGCCAGCAGTTTATTTAGGGACTTCTATGGCTACACCTTC
CASSLFRDFYGYTF
>TRBV5-1|TRBJ2-7|TRBD1|NA
TGCGCCAGCAGCTTACAGGGGCCCACAGACGGGGAGCAGTACTTC
CASSLQGPTDGEQYF
>TRBV11-3|TRBJ2-7|TRBD1|NA
TGTGCCAGCAGCTTTGAACGGACAGGGTGGTACGAGCAGTACTTC
CASSFERTGWYEQYF
>TRBV11-3|TRBJ1-2|NA|NA
TGTGCCAGCGGGGGGATGCGCAGAGTCTATGGCTACACCTTC
CASGGMRRVYGYTF
>TRBV1|TRBJ1-2|NA|NA
TGCGCCAGCAGCCTTCAGGGGGGCCCCTATGGCTACACCTTC
CASSLQGGPYGYTF
>TRBV29-1|TRBJ1-2|TRBD1|NA
TGCAGCGTCTACAGGGGCCTAGGATCTGGCTACACCTTC
CSVYRGLGSGYTF
>TRBV19|TRBJ1-2|TRBD1|once
TGTGCCAGTAGAAGGTGGGGGACAGGGAGCTTCTATGGCTACACCTTC
CASRRWGTGSFYGYTF
>TRBV6-8|TRBJ1-2|TRBD1|NA
TGTGCCAGCAGTTACCGTGGGACAGTGCCCTATGGCTACACCTTC
CASSYRGTVPYGYTF
>TRBV5-1|TRBJ2-3|TRBD1|NA
TGCGCCAGCAGTCGCGGGACAGGGGCGAGCACAGATACGCAGTATTTT
CASSRGTGASTDTQYF
>TRBV23-1|TRBJ1-1|NA|NA
TGCGCCAGCAGCCAAGATGATTCAAGACAAGTAAACACTGAAGCTTTCTTT
CASSQDDSRQVNTEAFF
>TRBV11-3|TRBJ2-1|NA|few
TGTGCCAGCAGCTTAGTGGGAGTTGACAATGAGCAGTTCTTC
CASSLVGVDNEQFF
>TRBV18|TRBJ2-7|TRBD1|few
TGTGCCAGCTCACCAAGGCAGGGGGCAGGAGAGCAGTACTTC
CASSPRQGAGEQYF
>TRBV11-3|TRBJ2-2|NA|NA
TGTGCCAACAGCTTAAGATTCGGCTCCGGGGAGCTGTTTTTT
CANSLRFGSGELFF
>TRBV6-8|TRBJ2-5|TRBD2|NA
TGTGCCAGCAGTTACGCGGCGGCGGGGGGGCGGGAGACCCAGTACTTC
CASSYAAAGGRETQYF
>TRBV12-5|TRBJ1-5|TRBD1|few
TGTGCCAGCACCGGTGGCAGGGGGCACGTACAGCCCCAGCATTTT
CASTGGRGHVQPQHF
>TRBV7-1|TRBJ2-6|NA|NA
TGTGCCAGCAGCTTAGTAGTTGCAGTGGCTGCCTTTGGGGCCAACGTCCTGACTTTC
CASSLVVAVAAFGANVLTF
>TRBV30|TRBJ2-3|TRBD2|NA
TGTGCCTGGAGTGTACCTTTTCTAGCGGGACTCACAGATACGCAGTATTTT
CAWSVPFLAGLTDTQYF
>TRBV23-1|TRBJ1-4|NA|NA
TGCGCCAGCAGCCTCGGGCGGGGGGTAAACTATGAAAAACTGTTTTTT
CASSLGRGVNYEKLFF
>TRBV18|TRBJ2-5|NA|few
TGTGCCAGCTCACCACAGGCCGGGGTGACCCAGTACTTC
CASSPQAGVTQYF
>TRBV15|TRBJ1-2|TRBD1|NA
TGTGCCACCAGCGGGAGGGACAGGTTAAACTATGGCTACACCTTC
CATSGRDRLNYGYTF